Below, 4 T cell receptor beta chains from the same sample are listed, as sequenced in a study of Ad26.COV2.S vaccination and SARS-CoV-2 variants (dated by TCRdb to the early 2020s). The library came from the immunoSEQ multiplex PCR assay. The table was pulled from immuneACCESS by TCRdb, which kept in-frame rearrangements only. Such tables lose some clones; where checked, under half of the loss comes from unresolved V genes, and the rest has no known cause. The sample has 87,000 or so clones on record, more than 70% of them singletons. Roughly 15% of the sample belongs to the ten largest clones. The time point label on this specimen signifies: individuals recovered from natural SARS-CoV-2 infection. This material consisted of peripheral blood, taken after recovery from COVID-19. The receptor set was obtained from a human donor who had recovered from COVID-19.

The chain employs TRBV28 and TRBJ2-1; possible D gene TRBD1, 6 bases. CDR3 length equals 14 residues. The V end lost 2 bases, the J end lost 6 bases, and 11 bases lay between the germline ends. Germline CDR1 reads MDHEN; CDR2 reads SYDVKM. CDR3 in amino acids: CASSLGGQFNEQFF. The CDR3 bases are TGTGCCAGCAGTTTAGGAGGACAGTTCAATGAGCAGTTCTTC.

V usage is TRBV19 and J usage is TRBJ2-2, with D tentatively TRBD1 (5 bases). In germline, CDR1 is LNHDA, CDR2 SQIVND (reference sequence). Trimming removed 0 bases from V and 3 bases from J, with 8 bases in between. This CDR3 is 15 amino acids long. The DNA for the CDR3 is TGTGCCAGTAGTATAGAGGCCAGGGACACCGGGGAGCTGTTTTTT. This gives the protein CASSIEARDTGELFF.

The chain recombines TRBV4-1 with TRBJ2-1; 16 nucleotides align to TRBD2. Germline V CDR1 and CDR2: MGHRA, YSYEKL. The length of the CDR3 is 14 residues. V shed 7 bases and J 12 bases; nucleotides not matched to a gene: 6. This chain's CDR3 is CASTGTSGRARQFF. CDR3 nucleotide sequence: TGCGCCAGCACGGGGACTAGCGGGAGGGCCCGGCAGTTCTTC.

The sample holds one count of this clone. This sequence joins TRBV15 and TRBJ2-1; D call uncertain. Trimming took 4 bases from V and 5 from J, leaving 12 bases between them. There are 14 residues in the CDR3. Germline-derived CDR1 and CDR2 are LNHNV and YYDKDF (reference sequence). Here the CDR3 reads CATSKEIRNNEQFF. CDR3 coding DNA: TGTGCCACCAGCAAGGAAATTCGGAACAATGAGCAGTTCTTC.